A single sample is the source of the 13 T cell receptor beta chains below, sequenced in a study of T cell repertoires in cytomegalovirus infection. MiXCR, applied by TCRdb to the reads, yields one record per CDR3 protein. Of 310,000 or so distinct CDR3 sequences in the sample, more than 20% were seen once. The specimen sequenced was PBMCs. These receptors came from a human donor in good health (CMV status not recorded). Some clones in this sample may be carry-over from other donors' samples.

This clonotype occurred many times. This chain links TRBV7-8 with TRBJ1-2, with a possible D match to TRBD1 (5 bases). The V gene lost 4 bases and the J gene lost 11 bases, with 14 bases spanning the gap. The germline V gene has CDR1 SGHVS and CDR2 FQNEAQ. This CDR3 has 12 amino acids. The CDR3 is CASSSGGNWYTF. The CDR3 DNA follows: TGTGCCAGCAGCTCCGGGGGGAACTGGTACACCTTC.

The chain recombines TRBV10-3 with TRBJ2-3, with a tentative D call TRBD1 (6 bases). The CDR3 covers 16 residues. The V end lost 2 bases, the J end lost 4 bases, and 16 bases lay between the germline ends. The V gene's germline CDR1 is ENHRY and CDR2 SYGVKD. The CDR3 is CAISEPGKKGADTQYF. DNA for the CDR3: TGTGCCATCAGTGAGCCGGGTAAAAAGGGGGCAGATACGCAGTATTTT.

This rearrangement joins TRBV29-1 to TRBJ2-1; TRBD1 agrees at 7 bases. V was pared by 7 bases and J by 3 bases, with 9 bases of the junction left unmatched. Germline lookup yields CDR1 SQVTM and CDR2 ANQGSEA. This CDR3 has 14 residues. In DNA, the CDR3 is TGCAGCGCCAAGGGACAGCTTAACTACAATGAGCAGTTCTTC. Protein: CSAKGQLNYNEQFF.

This clonotype has more than one count but fewer than ten. This CDR3 reads CASSPGGDGYTF. The CDR3, as DNA: TGTGCCAGCTCCCCCGGGGGTGACGGCTACACCTTC. The gene calls are TRBV18 and TRBJ1-2, with D possibly being TRBD1 (5 bases). The CDR3 covers 12 residues. V was trimmed by 6 bases and J by 8 bases, leaving 13 bases between them. Germline CDR1 reads KGHSH; CDR2 reads LQKENI.

This chain joins TRBV11-2 and TRBJ2-7; 9 bases are a match to TRBD2. V trimming: 2 bases; J trimming: 2 bases; junction bases outside the gene matches: 7. The CDR3 has 16 residues. Germline V CDR1 and CDR2: SGHAT, FQNNGV. CDR3 protein: CASSLSYLAGPYEQYF. CDR3 DNA: TGTGCCAGCAGCTTATCCTACCTAGCGGGGCCCTACGAGCAGTACTTC.

The chain has TRBV7-3 and TRBJ2-3; TRBD2 matches at 8 bases. Germline lookup yields CDR1 SGHTA and CDR2 FQGTGA. J was trimmed by 5 bases and V by 4 bases; bases with no gene match: 11. This CDR3 region has 16 residues. The CDR3 spells CASSSAGSGGQDTQYF. CDR3 nucleotide sequence: TGTGCCAGCAGCTCCGCTGGGTCGGGGGGGCAAGATACGCAGTATTTT.

About this clonotype itself: This may be a read error: a much more frequent sequence differs by one nucleotide. The genes are TRBV28 and TRBJ1-1; 7 bases are a match to TRBD1. Trimming cost V 4 bases and J 4 bases; bases outside gene matches: 9. The CDR3 contains 15 residues. In germline, CDR1 is MDHEN, CDR2 SYDVKM. In DNA, the CDR3 is TGTGCCAGCAGTTCCCTACAGGGGAAGAGCACTGAAGCTTTCTTT. Protein sequence: CASSSLQGKSTEAFF.

CDR3 protein: CASSLEAVAGLEQYF. The CDR3 region has the DNA TGTGCCAGCAGTTTAGAGGCCGTGGCGGGACTCGAGCAGTACTTC. The rearrangement uses TRBV12-3 or TRBV12-4 and TRBJ2-7; TRBD2 might be the D (6 bases). Trimming removed 1 base from V and 6 bases from J, with 16 bases in between. The CDR3 has 15 residues.

In regard to this clonotype: The junction differs from germline at one of its ends, possibly a read error. The chain joins TRBV12-3 or TRBV12-4 to TRBJ1-5, with 7 positions matching TRBD1. The CDR3 spans 16 residues. CDR3 DNA sequence: TGTACCAGCAGTTCCGATTACAGGGGTTGGAATCAGCCCCAGCATTTT. Protein sequence: CTSSSDYRGWNQPQHF.

V usage is TRBV20-1 and J usage is TRBJ1-6; TRBD1 matches 7 bases. CDR3 length equals 14 residues. V was clipped by 5 bases and J by 4 bases; unmatched bases: 5. Germline CDR1 is DFQATT and CDR2 is SNEGSKA (reference sequence). The CDR3 DNA reads TGCAGTGCTGGGGGACAGCCGTATAATTCACCCCTCCACTTT. It specifies CSAGGQPYNSPLHF.

This chain links TRBV5-1 with TRBJ1-2, with 7 positions matching TRBD1. Germline CDR1 is SGHRS and CDR2 is YFSETQ. The CDR3 is 12 amino acids. The V segment lost 1 base and the J segment 7 bases; nucleotides outside the gene matches: 1. The CDR3 spells CASSLPGGGYTF. CDR3 DNA sequence: TGCGCCAGCAGCTTGCCAGGGGGTGGCTACACCTTC.

In its sample, this clonotype was seen many times. The J gene is TRBJ1-4, the V gene TRBV7-6; no clear D. The CDR3 sequence is 15 residues long. CDR1 SGHVS and CDR2 FNYEAQ come from the germline V gene. Trimming left V 2 bases short and J 5 bases short, with 12 bases between. The CDR3 spells CASSLIQTQNEKLFF. The CDR3 DNA follows: TGTGCCAGCAGCTTAATTCAGACACAGAATGAAAAACTGTTTTTT.

Comment on this clonotype: A read error may explain this, as a much larger clone is one base away. The V gene is TRBV7-2, the J gene TRBJ2-3, with 10 bases identical to TRBD2. The germline V gene encodes CDR1 SGHTA and CDR2 FQGNSA. The J segment lost 4 bases and the V segment lost 3 bases, leaving 10 bases of the junction unmatched. This CDR3 has 17 residues. The CDR3 DNA follows: TGTGCCAGCAGCTTCCCTAGCGGGAGAATCGGCTCAGATACGCAGTATTTT. Its protein is CASSFPSGRIGSDTQYF. The whole variable domain, filled in from reference TRBV7-2 and TRBJ2-3, reads GAGVSQSPSNKVTEKGKDVELRCDPISGHTALYWYRQSLGQGLEFLIYFQGNSAPDKSGLPSDRFSAERTGGSVSTLTIQRTQQEDSAVYLCASSFPSGRIGSDTQYFGPGTRLTVL.